These 29 T cell receptor beta chains were sequenced from one sample in a study of blood T cell repertoires in COVID-19. Only in-frame clones appear in the TCRdb table, and some are missing; sequencing was by immunoSEQ multiplex PCR. This sample has under 250,000 clones, with around 85% found just once. The specimen was PBMCs or T cells enriched from blood (not recorded which). These receptors were collected from a woman between 40 and 50 years old with acute COVID-19.

The CDR3 spells CASSRAGATANEKLFF. CDR3 nucleotides: TGTGCCAGTAGTCGCGCGGGGGCTACGGCTAATGAAAAACTGTTTTTT. This chain joins TRBV19 and TRBJ1-4, with D tentatively TRBD1 (6 bases). This CDR3 contains 16 residues. The germline gives CDR1 LNHDA, CDR2 SQIVND (reference sequence). V was trimmed by 5 bases and J by 3 bases, leaving 16 bases between them. The variable domain in full, with the rest retrieved from reference TRBV19 and TRBJ1-4, is DGGITQSPKYLFRKEGQNVTLSCEQNLNHDAMYWYRQDPGQGLRLIYYSQIVNDFQKGDIAEGYSVSREKKESFPLTVTSAQKNPTAFYLCASSRAGATANEKLFFGSGTQLSVL.

Details on this clone: At one of its ends the junction is not consistent with the germline gene, which may arise from a read error. This chain links TRBV9 with TRBJ1-1, with D tentatively TRBD1 (6 bases). The CDR3 is 15 amino acids. CDR1 is SGDLS, CDR2 YYNGEE, per germline. CDR3 DNA: TGTGCCAGCAGCGTTACAGGGCACCCGAACTCTGAAGCTTTCTTT. It codes for CASSVTGHPNSEAFF. Combining the CDR3 with reference TRBV9 and TRBJ1-1 gives the whole variable domain DSGVTQTPKHLITATGQRVTLRCSPRSGDLSVYWYQQSLDQGLQFLIQYYNGEERAKGNILERFSAQQFPDLHSELNLSSLELGDSALYFCASSVTGHPNSEAFFGQGTRLTVV.

The chain links TRBV5-1 to TRBJ2-2, with TRBD1 identical over 8 bases. CDR3 length: 15 amino acids. The germline V gene encodes CDR1 SGHRS and CDR2 YFSETQ. Unmatched junction bases numbered 7, after V lost 4 bases and J lost 5 bases. CDR3 in amino acids: CASSQMDRDTGELFF. In DNA form, the CDR3 reads TGCGCCAGCAGCCAAATGGACAGGGATACCGGGGAGCTGTTTTTT.

The J gene is TRBJ1-5, the V gene TRBV19, with no clear D. V lost 3 bases and J lost 4, with 4 bases in between. The length of the CDR3 is 12 residues. Germline V CDR1 and CDR2: LNHDA, SQIVND (reference sequence). The CDR3 DNA sequence: TGTGCCAGTAGTATGAGTAATCAGCCCCAGCATTTT. This translates into CASSMSNQPQHF.

This clone has just one count. The V gene is TRBV5-1, the J gene TRBJ1-1; D perhaps matches TRBD1 (5 bases). CDR1 is SGHRS and CDR2 is YFSETQ in the germline V gene. Trimming removed 7 bases from V and 3 bases from J, with 13 bases in between. The CDR3 consists of 13 residues. CDR3 coding DNA: TGCGCCAGCGGAAAGGACACGCACACTGAAGCTTTCTTT. Translation gives CASGKDTHTEAFF.

The chain carries TRBV9 and TRBJ2-3; 14 bases map to TRBD2. The CDR3 contains 19 residues. The V segment lost 0 bases and the J segment 2 bases; nucleotides outside the gene matches: 8. CDR1 and CDR2 (germline): SGDLS, YYNGEE. The CDR3 sequence: CASSVDRLAGGLNTDTQYF. In nucleotides, the CDR3 is TGTGCCAGCAGCGTAGATCGACTAGCGGGGGGGCTCAACACAGATACGCAGTATTTT. The variable domain in full, completed from reference TRBV9 and TRBJ2-3, reads DSGVTQTPKHLITATGQRVTLRCSPRSGDLSVYWYQQSLDQGLQFLIQYYNGEERAKGNILERFSAQQFPDLHSELNLSSLELGDSALYFCASSVDRLAGGLNTDTQYFGPGTRLTVL.

The gene calls are TRBV5-4 and TRBJ2-3, with TRBD2 matching over 13 bases. This CDR3 has 15 residues. The germline V gene has CDR1 SGHNT and CDR2 YYREEE (reference sequence). J was trimmed by 4 bases and V by 2 bases; bases with no gene match: 1. CDR3 residues: CASSLLAGGPDTQYF. The CDR3 nucleotides are TGTGCCAGCAGCTTACTAGCGGGAGGGCCAGATACGCAGTATTTT.

This clone was seen more than once but under ten times. The V gene is TRBV7-9, the J gene TRBJ1-5; a possible D gene is TRBD1 (6 bases). V lost 5 bases, J lost 1 base, and 9 bases lay in between. This CDR3 spans 14 amino acids. CDR1 is SEHNR and CDR2 is FQNEAQ in the germline V gene (reference sequence). The CDR3 region has the DNA TGTGCCAGCAGCCTTGGACAGAGCAATCAGCCCCAGCATTTT. Translation: CASSLGQSNQPQHF.

CDR3 coding DNA: TGTGCCAGCAGTTCCCACAGGGAGGGAAACACTGAAGCTTTCTTT. This sequence encodes CASSSHREGNTEAFF. V and J are TRBV28 and TRBJ1-1; tentative D call: TRBD1 (6 bases). Germline V gene sequence: CDR1 MDHEN, CDR2 SYDVKM. There are 15 residues in the CDR3. Trimming took 4 bases from V and 2 from J, leaving 14 bases between them.

This rearrangement joins TRBV27 to TRBJ2-5, with TRBD1 as a possible D gene (6 bases). The CDR3 runs 13 residues. Per germline, CDR1 MNHEY and CDR2 SMNVEV (reference sequence). The V end was cut by 5 bases, the J end by 2 bases, with 9 bases between. The CDR3 loop reads CASSGQPQETQYF. DNA of the CDR3: TGTGCCAGCAGTGGACAGCCTCAAGAGACCCAGTACTTC.

This chain joins TRBV6-5 and TRBJ2-7; a weak D match, TRBD2 (6 bases). The V and J ends lost 10 bases and 2 bases respectively, with 18 bases between them. The CDR3 totals 14 residues. Germline V gene data show CDR1 as MNHEY and CDR2 as SVGAGI. The CDR3 nucleotides are TGTGCCACCATAGCAGGGACTTTCGCCTACGAGCAGTACTTC. Translating it yields CATIAGTFAYEQYF.

The chain joins TRBV6-2 or TRBV6-3 to TRBJ2-2, with 8 bases fitting TRBD2. CDR1 is MNHEY and CDR2 is SVGEGT in the germline V gene. V lost 2 bases and J lost 6; bases outside the gene matches: 14. CDR3 length equals 18 residues. CDR3 DNA sequence: TGTGCCAGCAGTTACACCCGCAGCGGGAGAGGTATTCCCGGGGAGCTGTTTTTT. Protein: CASSYTRSGRGIPGELFF.

The J gene is TRBJ1-1, the V gene TRBV29-1; 10 nucleotides agree with TRBD1. Losses at the gene ends were 7 bases for V and 10 bases for J; bases not matched to a gene: 9. Germline CDR1 and CDR2: SQVTM and ANQGSEA. The CDR3 is 12 amino acids. The DNA for the CDR3 is TGCAGCGCGTTACGGACAGGGGGGGTAGCTTTCTTT. This translates into CSALRTGGVAFF.

This clone was counted once. The chain has TRBV18 and TRBJ2-2; TRBD1 is a possible D gene (6 bases). CDR3 length equals 13 residues. V was trimmed by 4 bases and J by 6 bases, leaving 9 bases between them. The germline gives CDR1 KGHSH, CDR2 LQKENI. CDR3 DNA: TGTGCCAGCTCACTACAGGGCGCCGGGGAGCTGTTTTTT. This gives the protein CASSLQGAGELFF.

The chain has TRBV28 and TRBJ2-1, with 8 bases lining up with TRBD1. This CDR3 has 12 residues. CDR1 is MDHEN, CDR2 SYDVKM, per germline. V was clipped by 4 bases and J by 12 bases; unmatched bases: 5. CDR3 sequence reads: CASSSQGAGQFF. In DNA form, the CDR3 reads TGTGCCAGCAGTTCTCAGGGGGCTGGGCAGTTCTTC. The full variable domain, rest sourced from reference TRBV28 and TRBJ2-1, is DVKVTQSSRYLVKRTGEKVFLECVQDMDHENMFWYRQDPGLGLRLIYFSYDVKMKEKGDIPEGYSVSREKKERFSLILESASTNQTSMYLCASSSQGAGQFFGPGTRLTVL.

This clone was detected only a few times. V is TRBV7-2 and J is TRBJ1-3, with D perhaps matching TRBD1 (5 bases). This CDR3 comprises 16 residues. CDR1 and CDR2 (germline): SGHTA, FQGNSA. Trimming stripped 5 bases from V and 0 bases from J, with 14 bases between. CDR3 sequence: CASSVRGTVSGNTIYF. The CDR3 region has the DNA TGTGCCAGCAGCGTTCGGGGGACGGTCTCTGGAAACACCATATATTTT.

The V gene is TRBV7-7, the J gene TRBJ2-3; TRBD2 matches at 11 bases. Germline V gene data show CDR1 as SSHAT and CDR2 as FNYEAQ (reference sequence). This CDR3 spans 16 amino acids. Unmatched junction bases numbered 0, after V lost 1 base and J lost 0 bases. The CDR3 loop reads CASSLGTSGSTDTQYF. The CDR3 bases are TGTGCCAGCAGCTTAGGGACTAGCGGGAGCACAGATACGCAGTATTTT.

The chain recombines TRBV5-1 with TRBJ1-2, with a weak D call TRBD1 (6 bases). The CDR3 is 14 residues long. The V gene lost 3 bases and the J gene lost 1 base, with 10 bases spanning the gap. Germline values: CDR1 SGHRS, CDR2 YFSETQ. The CDR3 here is CASSWTVNNYGYTF. In nucleotides, the CDR3 is TGCGCCAGCAGCTGGACAGTAAATAACTATGGCTACACCTTC.

The chain joins TRBV11-2 to TRBJ1-2; TRBD1 aligns across 7 bases. The CDR3 has 16 amino acids. Germline CDR1 reads SGHAT; CDR2 reads FQNNGV. The junction had 10 bases not matched to a gene; V was cut back by 0 bases and J by 6 bases. CDR3 residues: CASSLEAAGGLHGYTF. As DNA, the CDR3 is TGTGCCAGCAGCTTAGAGGCAGCAGGGGGGCTCCATGGCTACACCTTC.

CDR3 nucleotides: TGTGCCAGTAGTATACAGGACAGTTTTCCACCCTACGAGCAGTACTTC. It yields the protein CASSIQDSFPPYEQYF. The chain links TRBV19 to TRBJ2-7, with a possible D match to TRBD1 (6 bases). The germline V gene has CDR1 LNHDA and CDR2 SQIVND (reference sequence). Between the trimmed V and J ends, which lost 2 bases and 2 bases, there was a span of 16 bases. The CDR3 loop spans 16 amino acids.

This chain links TRBV12-3 or TRBV12-4 with TRBJ2-7; possibly TRBD2 for D (6 bases). Trimming stripped 6 bases from V and 4 bases from J, with 13 bases between. The CDR3 length is 13 residues. CDR3 sequence reads: CASRPMGRYEQYF. CDR3 coding DNA: TGTGCCAGCAGGCCTATGGGGAGGTACGAGCAGTACTTC.

The chain employs TRBV7-9 and TRBJ2-1; 7 positions match TRBD2. The CDR3 is 16 residues long. Germline assignment: CDR1 SEHNR and CDR2 FQNEAQ (reference sequence). The V gene end was trimmed by 5 bases and the J gene end by 7 bases; junction bases not matched to a gene: 14. CDR3 amino acids: CASSNIRSGKGNEQFF. The CDR3 DNA is TGTGCCAGCAGCAATATAAGGAGCGGGAAGGGTAATGAGCAGTTCTTC. Variable domain in full (rest from reference TRBV7-9 and TRBJ2-1): DTGVSQNPRHKITKRGQNVTFRCDPISEHNRLYWYRQTLGQGPEFLTYFQNEAQLEKSRLLSDRFSAERPKGSFSTLEIQRTEQGDSAMYLCASSNIRSGKGNEQFFGPGTRLTVL.

The CDR3 sequence is CASSARGGQNNEQFF. The CDR3 DNA is TGTGCCAGCAGCGCAAGGGGGGGCCAAAACAATGAGCAGTTCTTC. This chain links TRBV7-9 with TRBJ2-1; possibly TRBD2 for D (7 bases). Germline CDR1 SEHNR, CDR2 FQNEAQ (reference sequence). CDR3 length: 15 amino acids. The V end was cut by 5 bases, the J end by 5 bases, with 16 bases between.

As DNA, the CDR3 is TGTGCCAGCAGGACCGGAAGCCCCGACAGGGGGAATCAGCCCCAGCATTTT. Translated, it gives CASRTGSPDRGNQPQHF. This chain links TRBV27 with TRBJ1-5; 9 nucleotides line up with TRBD1. There are 17 residues in the CDR3. CDR1 and CDR2 from the germline V gene are MNHEY and SMNVEV (reference sequence). The V and J ends lost 6 bases and 4 bases, in that order; junction bases with no gene match: 13.

The chain couples TRBV2 to TRBJ1-2; tentatively, D is TRBD1 (5 bases). The germline CDR1 and CDR2 sequences are SNHLY and FYNNEI. V was shortened by 2 bases and J by 8 bases, with 12 bases between the two germline ends. The length of the CDR3 is 13 residues. Written as DNA, the CDR3 is TGTGCCAGCAGTGAATGGGCCAGGGAAGGCTACACCTTC. Translation gives CASSEWAREGYTF.

This clone was counted a few times. The rearrangement joins TRBV30 to TRBJ1-2; TRBD1 matches at 8 bases. Germline assignment: CDR1 GTSNPN and CDR2 SVGIG (reference sequence). CDR3 length: 14 residues. The trim removed 3 bases at V and 4 bases at J, leaving 7 bases unmatched. The CDR3 reads CAWRGQGLSYGYTF. CDR3 DNA sequence: TGTGCCTGGAGAGGACAGGGCCTATCCTATGGCTACACCTTC.

The V gene is TRBV19, the J gene TRBJ1-2, with a tentative D call TRBD1 (6 bases). This CDR3 is built from 18 residues. The germline CDR1 and CDR2 sequences are LNHDA and SQIVND (reference sequence). Trimming removed 2 bases at V and 3 bases at J, with 22 bases between. The CDR3 DNA follows: TGTGCCAGTAGTATAAAGACCTCGCGACGGGGACACTACTATGGCTACACCTTC. Protein sequence: CASSIKTSRRGHYYGYTF.

V is TRBV7-9 and J is TRBJ1-1, with D uncertain. The CDR3 length is 16 residues. CDR1 and CDR2 (germline): SEHNR, FQNEAQ (reference sequence). With 5 bases removed from V and 2 bases from J, the gap between germline ends came to 18 bases. CDR3 sequence: CASSPLDAGANTEAFF. DNA of the CDR3: TGTGCCAGCAGCCCCCTAGATGCCGGAGCTAACACTGAAGCTTTCTTT.

The chain carries TRBV29-1 and TRBJ1-6; 8 nucleotides match TRBD1. CDR3 size: 14 residues. Germline V gives CDR1 SQVTM, CDR2 ANQGSEA. V trimming: 6 bases; J trimming: 9 bases; junction bases outside the gene matches: 10. The CDR3 region is CSVKQTGEFSPLHF. In DNA form, the CDR3 reads TGCAGCGTAAAGCAGACAGGGGAGTTTTCACCCCTCCACTTT.